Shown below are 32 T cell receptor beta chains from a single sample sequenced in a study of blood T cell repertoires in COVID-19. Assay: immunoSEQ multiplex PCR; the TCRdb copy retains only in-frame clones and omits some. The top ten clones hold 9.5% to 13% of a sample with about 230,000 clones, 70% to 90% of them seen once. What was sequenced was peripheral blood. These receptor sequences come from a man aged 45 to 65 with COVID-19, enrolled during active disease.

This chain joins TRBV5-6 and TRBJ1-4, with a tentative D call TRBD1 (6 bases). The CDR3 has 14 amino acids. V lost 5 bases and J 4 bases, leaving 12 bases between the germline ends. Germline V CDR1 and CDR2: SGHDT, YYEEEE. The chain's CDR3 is CASSWGGGNEKLFF. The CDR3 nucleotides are TGTGCCAGCAGTTGGGGGGGCGGTAATGAAAAACTGTTTTTT. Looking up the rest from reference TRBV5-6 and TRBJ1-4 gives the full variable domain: DAGVTQSPTHLIKTRGQQVTLRCSPKSGHDTVSWYQQALGQGPQFIFQYYEEEERQRGNFPDRFSGHQFPNYSSELNVNALLLGDSALYLCASSWGGGNEKLFFGSGTQLSVL.

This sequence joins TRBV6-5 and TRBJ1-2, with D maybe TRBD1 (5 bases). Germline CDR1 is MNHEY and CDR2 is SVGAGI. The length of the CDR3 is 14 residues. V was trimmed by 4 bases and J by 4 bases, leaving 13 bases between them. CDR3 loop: CASSSEARGYGYTF. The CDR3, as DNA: TGTGCCAGCAGTTCTGAGGCTAGGGGCTATGGCTACACCTTC.

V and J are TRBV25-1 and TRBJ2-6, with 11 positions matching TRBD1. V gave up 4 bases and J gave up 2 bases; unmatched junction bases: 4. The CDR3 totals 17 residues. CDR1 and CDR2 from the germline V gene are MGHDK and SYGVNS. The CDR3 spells CASSGGQGVPGANVLTF. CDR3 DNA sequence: TGTGCCAGCAGTGGGGGACAGGGGGTTCCTGGGGCCAACGTCCTGACTTTC.

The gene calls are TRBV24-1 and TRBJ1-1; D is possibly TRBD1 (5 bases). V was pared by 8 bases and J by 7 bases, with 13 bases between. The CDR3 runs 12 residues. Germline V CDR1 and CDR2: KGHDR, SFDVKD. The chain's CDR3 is CATMGRRGEAFF. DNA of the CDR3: TGTGCCACCATGGGGCGGCGGGGTGAAGCTTTCTTT.

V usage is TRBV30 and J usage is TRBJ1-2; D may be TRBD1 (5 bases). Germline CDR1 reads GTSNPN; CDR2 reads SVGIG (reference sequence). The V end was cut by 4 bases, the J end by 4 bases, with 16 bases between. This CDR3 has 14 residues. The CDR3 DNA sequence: TGTGCCTGGAAGCAGGGCAGAGTAGGCTATGGCTACACCTTC. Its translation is CAWKQGRVGYGYTF.

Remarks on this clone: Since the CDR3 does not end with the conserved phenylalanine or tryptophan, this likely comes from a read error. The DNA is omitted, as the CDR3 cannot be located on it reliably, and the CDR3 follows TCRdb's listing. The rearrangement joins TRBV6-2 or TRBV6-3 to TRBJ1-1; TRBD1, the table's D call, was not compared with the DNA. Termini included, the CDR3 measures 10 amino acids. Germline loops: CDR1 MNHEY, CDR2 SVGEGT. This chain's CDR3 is CASSYPGQSS.

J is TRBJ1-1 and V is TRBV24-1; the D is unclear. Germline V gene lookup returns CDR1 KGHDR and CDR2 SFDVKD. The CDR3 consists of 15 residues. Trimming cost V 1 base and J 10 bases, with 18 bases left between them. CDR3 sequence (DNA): TGTGCCACCAGTGATTTTCGTTTGCCAGGTAAAGGAGCTTTCTTT. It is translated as CATSDFRLPGKGAFF.

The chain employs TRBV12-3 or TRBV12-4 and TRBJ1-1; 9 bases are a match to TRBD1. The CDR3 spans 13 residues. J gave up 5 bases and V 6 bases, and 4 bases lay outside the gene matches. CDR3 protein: CASRGQGWTEAFF. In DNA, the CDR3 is TGTGCCAGCAGGGGACAGGGATGGACTGAAGCTTTCTTT.

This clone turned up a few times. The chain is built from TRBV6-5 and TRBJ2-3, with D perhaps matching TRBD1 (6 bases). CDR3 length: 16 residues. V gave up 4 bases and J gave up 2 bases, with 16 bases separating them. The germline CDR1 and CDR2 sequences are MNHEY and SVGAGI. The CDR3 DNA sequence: TGTGCCAGCAGTTCCAGGGACACCGTACTCACAGATACGCAGTATTTT. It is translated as CASSSRDTVLTDTQYF.

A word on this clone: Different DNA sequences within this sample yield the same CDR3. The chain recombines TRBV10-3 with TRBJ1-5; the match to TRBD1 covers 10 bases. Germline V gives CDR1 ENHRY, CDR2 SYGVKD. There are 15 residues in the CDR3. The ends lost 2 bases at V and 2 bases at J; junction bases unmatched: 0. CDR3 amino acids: CAISEGQGGNQPQHF. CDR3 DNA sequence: TGTGCCATCAGTGAGGGACAGGGGGGCAATCAGCCCCAGCATTTT.

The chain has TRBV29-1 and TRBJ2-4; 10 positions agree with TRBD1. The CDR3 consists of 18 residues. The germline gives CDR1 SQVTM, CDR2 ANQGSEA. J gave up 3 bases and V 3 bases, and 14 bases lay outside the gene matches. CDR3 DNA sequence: TGCAGCGTTGATTCGGGACAGGGGCCCCCGTACTTCAAAAACATTCAGTACTTC. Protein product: CSVDSGQGPPYFKNIQYF.

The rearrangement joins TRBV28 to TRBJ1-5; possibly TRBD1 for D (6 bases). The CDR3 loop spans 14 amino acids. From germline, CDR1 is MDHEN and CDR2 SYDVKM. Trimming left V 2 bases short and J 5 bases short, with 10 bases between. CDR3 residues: CASSLRGTYQPQHF. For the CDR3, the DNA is TGTGCCAGCAGTTTAAGGGGGACCTATCAGCCCCAGCATTTT.

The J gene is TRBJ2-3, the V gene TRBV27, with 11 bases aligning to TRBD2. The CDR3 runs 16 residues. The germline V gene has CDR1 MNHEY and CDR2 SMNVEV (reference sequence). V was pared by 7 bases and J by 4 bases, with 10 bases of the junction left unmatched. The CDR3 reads CASISSGGRLADTQYF. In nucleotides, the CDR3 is TGTGCCAGCATCTCTAGCGGGGGGCGGTTAGCAGATACGCAGTATTTT.

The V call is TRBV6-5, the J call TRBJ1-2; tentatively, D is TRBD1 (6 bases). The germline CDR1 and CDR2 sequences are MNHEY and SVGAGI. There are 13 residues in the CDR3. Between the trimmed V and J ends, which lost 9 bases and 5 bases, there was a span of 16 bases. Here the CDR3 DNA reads TGTGCCAGTTACCAGGGGAAGGGTTATGGCTACACCTTC. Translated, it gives CASYQGKGYGYTF.

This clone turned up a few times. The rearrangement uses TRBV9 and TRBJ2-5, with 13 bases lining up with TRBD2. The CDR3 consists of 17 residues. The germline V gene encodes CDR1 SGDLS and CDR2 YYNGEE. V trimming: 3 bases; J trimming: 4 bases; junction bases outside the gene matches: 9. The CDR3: CASSGGTSGNPPETQYF. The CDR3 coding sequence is TGTGCCAGCAGCGGGGGGACTAGCGGGAACCCGCCAGAGACCCAGTACTTC.

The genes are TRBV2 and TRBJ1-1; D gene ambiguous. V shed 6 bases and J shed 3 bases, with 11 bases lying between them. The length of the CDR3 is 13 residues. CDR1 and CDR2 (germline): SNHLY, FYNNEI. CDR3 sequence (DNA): TGTGCCAGCAGGCGTGAGGGAGACACTGAAGCTTTCTTT. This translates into CASRREGDTEAFF.

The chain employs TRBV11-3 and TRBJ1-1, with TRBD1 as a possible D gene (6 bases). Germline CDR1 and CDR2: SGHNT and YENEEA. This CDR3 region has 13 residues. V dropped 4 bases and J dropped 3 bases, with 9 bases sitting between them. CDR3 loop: CASSWGRDTEAFF. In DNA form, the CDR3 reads TGTGCCAGCAGCTGGGGGCGGGACACTGAAGCTTTCTTT.

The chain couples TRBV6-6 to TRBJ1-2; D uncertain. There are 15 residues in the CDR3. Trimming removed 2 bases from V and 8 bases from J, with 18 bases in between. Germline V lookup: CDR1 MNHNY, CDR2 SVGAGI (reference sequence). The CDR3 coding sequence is TGTGCCAGCAGTTACGAGAAGACATCTTGGAGGGGCTACACCTTC. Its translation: CASSYEKTSWRGYTF.

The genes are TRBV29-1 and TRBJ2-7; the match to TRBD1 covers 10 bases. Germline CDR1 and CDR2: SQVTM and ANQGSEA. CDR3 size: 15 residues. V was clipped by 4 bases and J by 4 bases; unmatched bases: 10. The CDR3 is CSVGAWDRGFYEQYF. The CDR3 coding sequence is TGCAGCGTTGGTGCTTGGGACAGGGGATTTTACGAGCAGTACTTC.

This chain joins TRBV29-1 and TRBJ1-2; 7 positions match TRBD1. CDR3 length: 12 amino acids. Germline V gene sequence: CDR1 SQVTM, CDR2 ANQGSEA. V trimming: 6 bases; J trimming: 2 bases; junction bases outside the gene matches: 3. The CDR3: CSVDRVNYGYTF. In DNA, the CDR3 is TGCAGCGTCGACAGGGTCAACTATGGCTACACCTTC.

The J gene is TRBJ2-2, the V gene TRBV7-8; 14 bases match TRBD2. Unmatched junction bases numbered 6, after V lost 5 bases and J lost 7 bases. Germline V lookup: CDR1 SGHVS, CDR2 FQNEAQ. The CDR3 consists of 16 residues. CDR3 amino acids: CASSAPGLAGDGELFF. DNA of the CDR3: TGTGCCAGCAGCGCCCCGGGACTAGCGGGAGACGGGGAGCTGTTTTTT.

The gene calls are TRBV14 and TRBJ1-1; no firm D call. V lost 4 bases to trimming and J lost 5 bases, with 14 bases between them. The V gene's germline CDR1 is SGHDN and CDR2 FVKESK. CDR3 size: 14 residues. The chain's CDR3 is CASSPPTYFTEAFF. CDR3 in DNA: TGTGCCAGCAGCCCCCCTACTTATTTTACTGAAGCTTTCTTT.

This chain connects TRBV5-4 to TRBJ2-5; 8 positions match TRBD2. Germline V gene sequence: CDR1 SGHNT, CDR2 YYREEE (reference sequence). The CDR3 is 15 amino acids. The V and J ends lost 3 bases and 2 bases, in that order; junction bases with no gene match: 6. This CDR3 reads CASSSTGTSQETQYF. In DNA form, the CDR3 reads TGTGCCAGCAGCTCAACCGGGACTAGTCAAGAGACCCAGTACTTC.

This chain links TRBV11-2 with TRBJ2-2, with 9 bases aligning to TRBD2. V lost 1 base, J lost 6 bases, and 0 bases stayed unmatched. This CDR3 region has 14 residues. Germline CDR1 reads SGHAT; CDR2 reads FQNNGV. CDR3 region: CASSLGTSAGELFF. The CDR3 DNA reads TGTGCCAGCAGCTTAGGGACTAGCGCCGGGGAGCTGTTTTTT.

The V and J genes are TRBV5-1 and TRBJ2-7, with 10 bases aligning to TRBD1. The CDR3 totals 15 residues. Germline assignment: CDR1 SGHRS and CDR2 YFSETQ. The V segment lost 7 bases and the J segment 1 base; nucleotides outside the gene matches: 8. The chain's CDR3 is CASDPGQGLSYEQYF. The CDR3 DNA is TGCGCCAGCGACCCGGGACAGGGGTTATCCTACGAGCAGTACTTC.

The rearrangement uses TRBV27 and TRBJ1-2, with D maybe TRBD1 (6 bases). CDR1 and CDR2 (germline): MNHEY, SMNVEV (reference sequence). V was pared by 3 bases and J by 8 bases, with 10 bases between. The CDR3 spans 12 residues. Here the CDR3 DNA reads TGTGCCAGCAGTTTTGTTGGGGGCGGCTACACCTTC. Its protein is CASSFVGGGYTF.

The CDR3 nucleotides are TGTGCCAGCAGCCCCTACAGCGGGGCCTACGAGCAGTACTTC. Its translation is CASSPYSGAYEQYF. This chain uses TRBV5-4 with TRBJ2-7; 7 bases agree with TRBD2. Germline loops: CDR1 SGHNT, CDR2 YYREEE (reference sequence). After removal of 4 bases from V and 2 bases from J, the junction contained 6 bases not matched to a gene. CDR3 length: 14 amino acids.

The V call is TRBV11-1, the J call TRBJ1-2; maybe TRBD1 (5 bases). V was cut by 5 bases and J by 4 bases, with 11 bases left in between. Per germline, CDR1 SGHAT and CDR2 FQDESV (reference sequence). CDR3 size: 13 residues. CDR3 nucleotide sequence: TGTGCCAGCAGCCCGGGGCGGGGCTATGGCTACACCTTC. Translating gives CASSPGRGYGYTF.

For the CDR3, the DNA is TGTGCCAGCAGCTTAATGGGTGTTCGGGGAAATGAGCAGTTCTTC. This encodes CASSLMGVRGNEQFF. The V call is TRBV7-3, the J call TRBJ2-1; TRBD2 is a possible D gene (5 bases). V was pared by 1 base and J by 7 bases, with 14 bases between. This CDR3 is built from 15 residues. The germline V gene has CDR1 SGHTA and CDR2 FQGTGA.

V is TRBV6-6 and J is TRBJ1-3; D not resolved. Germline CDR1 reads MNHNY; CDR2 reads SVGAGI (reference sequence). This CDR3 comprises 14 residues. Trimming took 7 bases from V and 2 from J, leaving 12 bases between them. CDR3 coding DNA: TGTGCCAGCAATATGAGAGAGGCTGGAAACACCATATATTTT. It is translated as CASNMREAGNTIYF.

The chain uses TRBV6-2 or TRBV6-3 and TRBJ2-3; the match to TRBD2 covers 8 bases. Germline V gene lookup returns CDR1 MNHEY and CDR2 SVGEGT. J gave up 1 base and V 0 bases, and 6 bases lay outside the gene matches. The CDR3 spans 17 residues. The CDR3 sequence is CASSYSPSGGGTDTQYF. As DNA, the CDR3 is TGTGCCAGCAGTTACTCGCCAAGCGGGGGTGGCACAGATACGCAGTATTTT.

Here the CDR3 DNA reads TGTGCCACCAGTGACCGTAAAACGGGACAAGTGACCTTGGAGCAGTACTTC. It codes for CATSDRKTGQVTLEQYF. This chain uses TRBV24-1 with TRBJ2-7, with D perhaps matching TRBD1 (6 bases). The length of the CDR3 is 17 residues. Trimming left V 4 bases short and J 7 bases short, with 25 bases between. Germline V gene lookup returns CDR1 KGHDR and CDR2 SFDVKD.